These T cell receptor beta chains were read from a single sample in a study of T cell repertoires in cytomegalovirus infection. Using its own MiXCR run on the reads, TCRdb lists one record per CDR3 protein. The sample lists around 99,000 distinct CDR3 sequences, around 29% seen once, with around 80% in the top ten. No antigen has been assigned to these receptors. Here the sequenced sample was CD8+ T cells from cultured PBMCs, taken from culture after CMV antigen stimulation. The receptors were gathered from a human donor in good health (CMV status not recorded). Some clones in this sample may be carry-over from other donors' samples. CDR3s include the opening cysteine and the closing phenylalanine or tryptophan. Each record gives: CDR3 DNA, CDR3 protein, D gene, clone size, J gene, V gene. The D gene is left open where the match is weak. Some rows have no size entry. The others give once, few or many, or a class for an expanded clone.

CDR3nt: TGTGCCAGCAGTCCCGGGTTGGGGGGCCACGGGGAGCTGTTTTTT
CDR3aa: CASSPGLGGHGELFF
d_gene: .
abundance: few
j_gene: TRBJ2-2
v_gene: TRBV12-3/TRBV12-4

CDR3nt: TGTGCCAGCAGCTTATGGGGCGGGGAGACCCAGTACTTC
CDR3aa: CASSLWGGETQYF
d_gene: .
abundance: few
j_gene: TRBJ2-5
v_gene: TRBV7-6

CDR3nt: TGTGCCAGCAGTTTAAGCCGCAACAACGAGCAGTACTTC
CDR3aa: CASSLSRNNEQYF
d_gene: .
abundance: once
j_gene: TRBJ2-7
v_gene: TRBV27

CDR3nt: TGCAGCGTTGAAGGCGGGGGGCGAGGGAATGAGCAGTTCTTC
CDR3aa: CSVEGGGRGNEQFF
d_gene: TRBD2
abundance: .
j_gene: TRBJ2-1
v_gene: TRBV29-1

CDR3nt: TGTGCCAGCAGCTTAGCGGGGGGGGCGGGCAATGAGCAGTTCTTC
CDR3aa: CASSLAGGAGNEQFF
d_gene: .
abundance: few
j_gene: TRBJ2-1
v_gene: TRBV7-8

CDR3nt: TGCAGTGCTAGACCTCCGGCCTTCGGGACCGGGACAGGGGGTCGAGCCAAAAACATTCAGTACTTC
CDR3aa: CSARPPAFGTGTGGRAKNIQYF
d_gene: TRBD1
abundance: .
j_gene: TRBJ2-4
v_gene: TRBV20-1

CDR3nt: TGTGCCAGCAGCCTAGTGGTGAACTATGGCTACACCTTC
CDR3aa: CASSLVVNYGYTF
d_gene: .
abundance: many
j_gene: TRBJ1-2
v_gene: TRBV7-8

CDR3nt: TGTGCCAGTAGTCCCGGGGGCCGGAACACCGGGGAGCTGTTTTTT
CDR3aa: CASSPGGRNTGELFF
d_gene: .
abundance: .
j_gene: TRBJ2-2
v_gene: TRBV19

CDR3nt: TGTGCCAGCAGCTTGCTAGGGGACCTCTTCGATGAGCAGTTCTTC
CDR3aa: CASSLLGDLFDEQFF
d_gene: .
abundance: .
j_gene: TRBJ2-1
v_gene: TRBV5-4

CDR3nt: TGTGCCAGCACGGGACTAGCGGGGGTTCCAGCGTTCTTC
CDR3aa: CASTGLAGVPAFF
d_gene: TRBD2
abundance: .
j_gene: TRBJ2-1
v_gene: TRBV28

CDR3nt: TGTGCCAGTAGTATCCTTCTCCCCGGGACAGCGAACACCGGGGAGCTGTTTTTT
CDR3aa: CASSILLPGTANTGELFF
d_gene: TRBD1
abundance: few
j_gene: TRBJ2-2
v_gene: TRBV19

CDR3nt: TGTGCCAGCAGTTTAGACAGGGGCCCCCCGGAGACTGAAGCTTTCTTT
CDR3aa: CASSLDRGPPETEAFF
d_gene: TRBD1
abundance: .
j_gene: TRBJ1-1
v_gene: TRBV12-3/TRBV12-4

CDR3nt: TGTGCCAGCAGTGATCCAACAAAGTACGAGCAGTACTTC
CDR3aa: CASSDPTKYEQYF
d_gene: .
abundance: .
j_gene: TRBJ2-7
v_gene: TRBV2

CDR3nt: TGTGCCAGCAGCACCGACAGGGGAGACTATGGCTACACCTTC
CDR3aa: CASSTDRGDYGYTF
d_gene: TRBD1
abundance: few
j_gene: TRBJ1-2
v_gene: TRBV6-1

CDR3nt: TGTGCCAGCAGTTACGAGTTAGCGGGGGGGCAGTACTTC
CDR3aa: CASSYELAGGQYF
d_gene: TRBD2
abundance: many
j_gene: TRBJ2-5
v_gene: TRBV6-5

CDR3nt: TGCAGTGCTAGGCCCCCCGATGTCTACGAGCAGTACTTC
CDR3aa: CSARPPDVYEQYF
d_gene: .
abundance: few
j_gene: TRBJ2-7
v_gene: TRBV20-1

CDR3nt: TGTGCCAGCAGTGCTAGCGGGGGTAGAAAGGGCGAGCAGTACTTC
CDR3aa: CASSASGGRKGEQYF
d_gene: TRBD2
abundance: many
j_gene: TRBJ2-7
v_gene: TRBV12-3/TRBV12-4

CDR3nt: TGTGCCAGCAGTTTATCTGAACAGAATTACTACGAGCAGTACTTC
CDR3aa: CASSLSEQNYYEQYF
d_gene: .
abundance: .
j_gene: TRBJ2-7
v_gene: TRBV28

CDR3nt: TGTGCCAGCAGTCCAAGGGGCCGGACAGGCAGGAACACTGAAGCTTTCTTT
CDR3aa: CASSPRGRTGRNTEAFF
d_gene: TRBD1
abundance: .
j_gene: TRBJ1-1
v_gene: TRBV27

CDR3nt: TGTGCCAGCAGCTTAACAGTGGGGTACAATTCACCCCTCCACTTT
CDR3aa: CASSLTVGYNSPLHF
d_gene: .
abundance: few
j_gene: TRBJ1-6
v_gene: TRBV7-3

CDR3nt: TGCAGCGTGACAGAGACAGGGCACGAGCAGTACTTC
CDR3aa: CSVTETGHEQYF
d_gene: TRBD1
abundance: .
j_gene: TRBJ2-7
v_gene: TRBV29-1

CDR3nt: TGTGCCAGCACCCAGGGACACCTCCCTGGAGCTTTCTTT
CDR3aa: CASTQGHLPGAFF
d_gene: .
abundance: .
j_gene: TRBJ1-1
v_gene: TRBV28

CDR3nt: TGTGCCAGCAGCTTGGGCGGACTAGCGGGGGCCTTTAGCACAGATACGCAGTATTTT
CDR3aa: CASSLGGLAGAFSTDTQYF
d_gene: TRBD2
abundance: .
j_gene: TRBJ2-3
v_gene: TRBV5-6

CDR3nt: TGTGCCAGCAGCTTAGGTGCTGGTCAGCCCCAGCATTTT
CDR3aa: CASSLGAGQPQHF
d_gene: .
abundance: .
j_gene: TRBJ1-5
v_gene: TRBV7-9

CDR3nt: TGCAGCGTTGACGGGACAGACTATACGCAGTATTTT
CDR3aa: CSVDGTDYTQYF
d_gene: TRBD1
abundance: few
j_gene: TRBJ2-3
v_gene: TRBV29-1

CDR3nt: TGTGCCACCAGTGATTCCCCAAGAGAGACCCAGTACTTC
CDR3aa: CATSDSPRETQYF
d_gene: .
abundance: .
j_gene: TRBJ2-5
v_gene: TRBV24-1

CDR3nt: TGTGCCAGCAGTCCCGGGACAGAGTTTGACGATCATTCACCCCTCCACTTT
CDR3aa: CASSPGTEFDDHSPLHF
d_gene: TRBD1
abundance: .
j_gene: TRBJ1-6
v_gene: TRBV6-8

CDR3nt: TGTGCCAGCAGTGAAGAAGGGACTAGCACAGATACGCAGTATTTT
CDR3aa: CASSEEGTSTDTQYF
d_gene: .
abundance: many
j_gene: TRBJ2-3
v_gene: TRBV6-1

CDR3nt: TGTGCCAGCAGCTCGACAATACTCTACGAGCAGTACTTC
CDR3aa: CASSSTILYEQYF
d_gene: .
abundance: .
j_gene: TRBJ2-7
v_gene: TRBV7-2

CDR3nt: TGCAGCGCGCAAGGGGGGGCATTTAGCAATGAGCAGTTCTTC
CDR3aa: CSAQGGAFSNEQFF
d_gene: .
abundance: .
j_gene: TRBJ2-1
v_gene: TRBV29-1

CDR3nt: TGTGCCAGCATGGGACTGCCGAGCTCTGGAAACACCATATATTTT
CDR3aa: CASMGLPSSGNTIYF
d_gene: .
abundance: .
j_gene: TRBJ1-3
v_gene: TRBV7-9

CDR3nt: TGTGCCAGCAGCTCGAAGACCGAGATCTGGAATTCACCCCTCCACTTT
CDR3aa: CASSSKTEIWNSPLHF
d_gene: .
abundance: .
j_gene: TRBJ1-6
v_gene: TRBV7-9

CDR3nt: TGTGCCAGCAGCCAAGATCCCCCAGGGAGCTATGGCTACACCTTC
CDR3aa: CASSQDPPGSYGYTF
d_gene: .
abundance: few
j_gene: TRBJ1-2
v_gene: TRBV4-2

CDR3nt: TGCGCCAGCAGCCACCTTGGGACTAGCGAGACCCAGTACTTC
CDR3aa: CASSHLGTSETQYF
d_gene: TRBD2
abundance: .
j_gene: TRBJ2-5
v_gene: TRBV4-1

CDR3nt: TGTGCCAGCAGATCTTCTGGGACAGCCCTCCAAGAGACCCAGTACTTC
CDR3aa: CASRSSGTALQETQYF
d_gene: TRBD1
abundance: few
j_gene: TRBJ2-5
v_gene: TRBV6-2/TRBV6-3

CDR3nt: TGTGCCAGTAGTATATTGGCAGGCACGGGGACTGAAGCTTTCTTT
CDR3aa: CASSILAGTGTEAFF
d_gene: .
abundance: .
j_gene: TRBJ1-1
v_gene: TRBV19

CDR3nt: TGTGCCAGCAGCTTGAGTTGGGGGGACACAGATACGCAGTATTTT
CDR3aa: CASSLSWGDTDTQYF
d_gene: .
abundance: .
j_gene: TRBJ2-3
v_gene: TRBV5-4

CDR3nt: TGTGCCAGCAGCACACCGGACAGCTCCTACAATGAGCAGTTCTTC
CDR3aa: CASSTPDSSYNEQFF
d_gene: .
abundance: few
j_gene: TRBJ2-1
v_gene: TRBV12-3/TRBV12-4

CDR3nt: TGTGCCAGCGTCGGACCCCTCGACGAGCAGTACTTC
CDR3aa: CASVGPLDEQYF
d_gene: .
abundance: few
j_gene: TRBJ2-7
v_gene: TRBV2

CDR3nt: TGTGCCAGCAGTTATCGGTGGGAGGGTGTCAATGAGCAGTTCTTC
CDR3aa: CASSYRWEGVNEQFF
d_gene: TRBD2
abundance: .
j_gene: TRBJ2-1
v_gene: TRBV6-2/TRBV6-3

CDR3nt: TGTGCCACCAAATTCACCGGGACAGGAAATCAGCCCCAGCATTTT
CDR3aa: CATKFTGTGNQPQHF
d_gene: TRBD1
abundance: .
j_gene: TRBJ1-5
v_gene: TRBV28

CDR3nt: TGTGCCAGCAGTTATTCTCCGGGACAGGGCTACTATGGCTACACCTTC
CDR3aa: CASSYSPGQGYYGYTF
d_gene: TRBD1
abundance: many
j_gene: TRBJ1-2
v_gene: TRBV6-5

CDR3nt: TGTGCCAGCAGTTTTGGGGTAAACAATGAGCAGTTCTTC
CDR3aa: CASSFGVNNEQFF
d_gene: .
abundance: many
j_gene: TRBJ2-1
v_gene: TRBV27

CDR3nt: TGTGCCAGCAGCTTGGGGGTCGGAGACGAGCAGTACTTC
CDR3aa: CASSLGVGDEQYF
d_gene: .
abundance: .
j_gene: TRBJ2-7
v_gene: TRBV5-5

CDR3nt: TGTGCCAGCAGTCTAACAGGGGGCTTTGCCTATTCACCCCTCCACTTT
CDR3aa: CASSLTGGFAYSPLHF
d_gene: TRBD1
abundance: few
j_gene: TRBJ1-6
v_gene: TRBV12-3/TRBV12-4

CDR3nt: TGTGCCACCAGCAGAGATCGGGCAGTTGCAACTAATGAAAAACTGTTTTTT
CDR3aa: CATSRDRAVATNEKLFF
d_gene: .
abundance: few
j_gene: TRBJ1-4
v_gene: TRBV15

CDR3nt: TGTGCCAGCAGTTTCCCAAGGACAGGGAGCTCCTACGAGCAGTACTTC
CDR3aa: CASSFPRTGSSYEQYF
d_gene: TRBD1
abundance: .
j_gene: TRBJ2-7
v_gene: TRBV28

CDR3nt: TGTGCCAGCCGGACAGGGGGCGTCGAGACCCAGTACTTC
CDR3aa: CASRTGGVETQYF
d_gene: TRBD1
abundance: .
j_gene: TRBJ2-5
v_gene: TRBV27

CDR3nt: TGTGCCAGCAGTCCTCAGGGGGGGGCGCAAGAGCAGTACTTC
CDR3aa: CASSPQGGAQEQYF
d_gene: .
abundance: .
j_gene: TRBJ2-7
v_gene: TRBV6-1